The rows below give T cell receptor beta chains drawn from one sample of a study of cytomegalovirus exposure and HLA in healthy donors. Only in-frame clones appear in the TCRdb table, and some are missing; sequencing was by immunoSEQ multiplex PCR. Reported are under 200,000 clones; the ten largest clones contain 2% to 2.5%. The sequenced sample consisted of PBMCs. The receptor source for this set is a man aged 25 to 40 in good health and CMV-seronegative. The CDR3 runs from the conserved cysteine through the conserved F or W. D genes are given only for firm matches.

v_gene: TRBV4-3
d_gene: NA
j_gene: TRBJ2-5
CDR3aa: CASSQGSEGRMRETQYF
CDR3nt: TGCGCCAGCAGCCAGGGCAGTGAAGGTCGTATGCGAGAGACCCAGTACTTC

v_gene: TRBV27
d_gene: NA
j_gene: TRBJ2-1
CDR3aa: CASSFSGYEQFF
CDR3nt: TGTGCCAGCAGTTTTTCAGGGTATGAGCAGTTCTTC

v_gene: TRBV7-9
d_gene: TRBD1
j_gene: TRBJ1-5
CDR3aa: CASSGTGGPNQPQHF
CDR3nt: TGTGCCAGCTCGGGGACAGGGGGACCCAATCAGCCCCAGCATTTT

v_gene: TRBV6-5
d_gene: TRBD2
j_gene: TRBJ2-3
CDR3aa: CASSYAAGGITDTQYF
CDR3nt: TGTGCCAGCAGTTACGCAGCGGGAGGGATCACAGATACGCAGTATTTT

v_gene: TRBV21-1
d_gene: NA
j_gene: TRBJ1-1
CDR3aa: CASSLGQGVRDTEAFF
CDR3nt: TGTGCCAGCAGCCTGGGACAGGGGGTGAGAGACACTGAAGCTTTCTTT

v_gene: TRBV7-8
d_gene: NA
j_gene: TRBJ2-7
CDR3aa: CASTDNSYEQYF
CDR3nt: TGTGCCAGTACGGACAATTCCTACGAGCAGTACTTC

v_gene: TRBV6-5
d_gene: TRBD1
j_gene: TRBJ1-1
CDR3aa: CASRPTGVRNTEAFF
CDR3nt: TGTGCCAGCAGGCCTACAGGGGTCCGGAACACTGAAGCTTTCTTT

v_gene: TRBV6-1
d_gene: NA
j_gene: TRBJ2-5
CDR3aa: CASSDPGRETQYF
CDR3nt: TGTGCCAGCAGTGATCCGGGTCGAGAGACCCAGTACTTC

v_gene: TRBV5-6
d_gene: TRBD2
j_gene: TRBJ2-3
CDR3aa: CASSRPGLAVGTITDTQYF
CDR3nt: TGTGCCAGCAGTCGTCCGGGACTAGCGGTCGGAACCATCACAGATACGCAGTATTTT

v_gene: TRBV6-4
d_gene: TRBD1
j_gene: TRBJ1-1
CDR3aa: CASSAHRDRNTEAFF
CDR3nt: TGTGCCAGCAGTGCTCACCGGGACAGGAACACTGAAGCTTTCTTT

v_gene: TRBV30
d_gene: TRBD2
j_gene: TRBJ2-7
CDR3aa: CAWSVRDYPNYEQYF
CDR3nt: TGTGCCTGGAGTGTTCGGGACTACCCAAACTACGAGCAGTACTTC

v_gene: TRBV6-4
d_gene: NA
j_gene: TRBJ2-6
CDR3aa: CASSAEVSSGANVLTF
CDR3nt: TGTGCCAGCAGTGCTGAGGTGTCCTCTGGGGCCAACGTCCTGACTTTC

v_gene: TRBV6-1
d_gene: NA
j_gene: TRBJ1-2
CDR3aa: CASSESRGLGGYTF
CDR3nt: TGTGCCAGCAGTGAATCGAGGGGGTTGGGAGGCTACACCTTC

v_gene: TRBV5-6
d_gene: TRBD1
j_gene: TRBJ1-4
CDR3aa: CASSFDRAGEKLFF
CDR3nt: TGTGCCAGCAGCTTCGACAGGGCGGGGGAAAAACTGTTTTTT